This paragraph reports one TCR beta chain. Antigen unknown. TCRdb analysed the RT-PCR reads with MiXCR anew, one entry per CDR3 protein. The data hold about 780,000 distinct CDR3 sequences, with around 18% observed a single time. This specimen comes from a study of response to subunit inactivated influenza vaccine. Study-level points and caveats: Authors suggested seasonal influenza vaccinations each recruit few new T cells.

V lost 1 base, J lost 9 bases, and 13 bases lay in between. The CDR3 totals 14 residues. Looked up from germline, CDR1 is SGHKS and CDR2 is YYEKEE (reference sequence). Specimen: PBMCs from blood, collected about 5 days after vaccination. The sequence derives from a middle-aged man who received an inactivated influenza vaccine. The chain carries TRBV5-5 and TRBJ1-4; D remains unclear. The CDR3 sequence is CASSLWRETKKLFF. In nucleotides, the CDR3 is TGTGCCAGCAGCTTGTGGAGGGAAACTAAAAAACTGTTTTTT.